This T cell receptor (beta chain) was found in a study of CD8+ T cells in alopecia areata (dated by TCRdb to between 2017 and 2018). Turning to the overall study: The treated patients, all with moderate-to-severe alopecia areata, were enrolled in an open-label pilot trial of oral tofacitinib given at 5 to 10 mg twice daily. Patients stayed on tofacitinib for 6 to 18 months and then had 6 months of follow-up off drug so that delayed response and recurrence could be assessed. In treated patients, disease severity was measured using the SALT score, which gives the percentage of scalp surface area affected. In both human patients and the C3H/HeJ mouse model, the study applied high-throughput TCRbeta sequencing to look at T cell clonal expansion in alopecia areata. In humans, TCRbeta sequencing was performed on scalp tissue and on sorted CD4+ and CD8+ peripheral blood T cells from healthy controls and from patients with patchy or totalis/universalis alopecia areata. Biopsies were taken from tofacitinib-treated patients at baseline and at 4 and 24 weeks of treatment, and a later scalp biopsy was taken in several of the tofacitinib-treated patients. Scalp clonality was compared among normal scalp (n=4), patchy alopecia areata scalp (n=8), and alopecia totalis/universalis scalp (n=8). RNA was extracted with the PAXgene miRNA kit for fixed scalp, the miRNeasy kit for PBMCs, and the RNeasy kit for mouse skin. Amplification of TCRbeta CDR3 regions was done by immunoSEQ multiplex PCR using 35 Vbeta forward primers and 13 Jbeta reverse primers. The paper as a whole reports these results and caveats: Many expanded lesional clones were found to persist in scalp and blood during tofacitinib treatment, and relapse after treatment cessation may be partly explained by this persistence. Lesional scalp, especially in alopecia totalis/universalis, showed higher clonality and more expanded CD8+ clones than normal scalp, suggesting antigenic drive. Shared TCR sequences between patients were less evident than in mice, which may be partly attributable to HLA diversity in the patient population. Because the treated cohort was small and had just a single nonresponder, larger studies are needed to establish links between baseline CD8+ expansion and response. Scalp TCR repertoire analysis is complicated because resident alphabeta T cells in normal human skin are also sequenced, whereas mouse skin is dominated by gammadelta T cells. With tofacitinib, both scalp clonality and the number of expanded CD8+ clones among the top 100 scalp clones went down significantly.

V is pared back by 4 bases and J by 4 bases, with 10 bases lying between the germline termini. Looking up the germline V gene yields CDR1 MNHNS and CDR2 SASEGT. The CDR3 numbers 13 residues from cysteine through phenylalanine. The entry retains the CDR3 DNA only, 39 bases that are in frame from base 1. Library prep was done by the immunoSEQ multiplex PCR assay. RNA was extracted from all samples and reverse transcribed into cDNA as template for TCR sequencing. First-strand cDNA was synthesized using SuperScript III with a 2:1 mix of oligo-dT and random hexamers. A synthetic immune receptor repertoire was used to assess amplification bias, and residual bias was removed computationally. The study's own analysis went as follows. Raw reads were preprocessed to remove errors, and CDR3 was defined by IMGT conventions from the conserved cysteine to phenylalanine. Clonality was computed by normalizing Shannon entropy by log2 of the number of productive unique TCRs and subtracting the result from 1. Whether scalp clones were CD4 or CD8 was inferred by matching scalp TCRbeta sequences against CD4 and CD8 repertoires sorted from blood. Drawn from immuneACCESS, this table holds only the in-frame rearrangements with V and J called that TCRdb kept. Clones are partly lost; checked studies trace under half to an unresolved V gene and leave the rest unexplained. V and J calls and clone size follow that table, whereas D and trimming were derived from the DNA. Across this sample there are some 190,000 clones, with roughly 60% seen only once. Of the sample, 1% falls within the top ten clones.

Details on this clone: Its binding antigen is unknown. Base qualities are not recorded, but no much larger clone differs from it by a single base.

The time point label of this sample denotes: roughly 26 weeks on oral tofacitinib. The treatment or condition label, as the study defines it: oral pan-JAK inhibitor, 5-10 mg twice daily. Lesional scalp punch biopsies and peripheral blood were collected from alopecia areata patients. PBMCs were isolated by density centrifugation and stained for CD3, CD4 and CD8, after which CD4+ and CD8+ T cells were sorted on a FACSAria. Rearrangement joined TRBV6-1 to TRBJ1-1; the D gene assignment is ambiguous. Sequenced here: CD4+ T cells sorted from blood, sampled at week 24, from a patient treated with tofacitinib. This clonotype originated in a human donor with alopecia areata. The CDR3 loop reads CASSGPVGTEAFF. The nucleotide sequence reads TGTGCCAGCAGTGGGCCGGTGGGCACTGAAGCTTTCTTT.